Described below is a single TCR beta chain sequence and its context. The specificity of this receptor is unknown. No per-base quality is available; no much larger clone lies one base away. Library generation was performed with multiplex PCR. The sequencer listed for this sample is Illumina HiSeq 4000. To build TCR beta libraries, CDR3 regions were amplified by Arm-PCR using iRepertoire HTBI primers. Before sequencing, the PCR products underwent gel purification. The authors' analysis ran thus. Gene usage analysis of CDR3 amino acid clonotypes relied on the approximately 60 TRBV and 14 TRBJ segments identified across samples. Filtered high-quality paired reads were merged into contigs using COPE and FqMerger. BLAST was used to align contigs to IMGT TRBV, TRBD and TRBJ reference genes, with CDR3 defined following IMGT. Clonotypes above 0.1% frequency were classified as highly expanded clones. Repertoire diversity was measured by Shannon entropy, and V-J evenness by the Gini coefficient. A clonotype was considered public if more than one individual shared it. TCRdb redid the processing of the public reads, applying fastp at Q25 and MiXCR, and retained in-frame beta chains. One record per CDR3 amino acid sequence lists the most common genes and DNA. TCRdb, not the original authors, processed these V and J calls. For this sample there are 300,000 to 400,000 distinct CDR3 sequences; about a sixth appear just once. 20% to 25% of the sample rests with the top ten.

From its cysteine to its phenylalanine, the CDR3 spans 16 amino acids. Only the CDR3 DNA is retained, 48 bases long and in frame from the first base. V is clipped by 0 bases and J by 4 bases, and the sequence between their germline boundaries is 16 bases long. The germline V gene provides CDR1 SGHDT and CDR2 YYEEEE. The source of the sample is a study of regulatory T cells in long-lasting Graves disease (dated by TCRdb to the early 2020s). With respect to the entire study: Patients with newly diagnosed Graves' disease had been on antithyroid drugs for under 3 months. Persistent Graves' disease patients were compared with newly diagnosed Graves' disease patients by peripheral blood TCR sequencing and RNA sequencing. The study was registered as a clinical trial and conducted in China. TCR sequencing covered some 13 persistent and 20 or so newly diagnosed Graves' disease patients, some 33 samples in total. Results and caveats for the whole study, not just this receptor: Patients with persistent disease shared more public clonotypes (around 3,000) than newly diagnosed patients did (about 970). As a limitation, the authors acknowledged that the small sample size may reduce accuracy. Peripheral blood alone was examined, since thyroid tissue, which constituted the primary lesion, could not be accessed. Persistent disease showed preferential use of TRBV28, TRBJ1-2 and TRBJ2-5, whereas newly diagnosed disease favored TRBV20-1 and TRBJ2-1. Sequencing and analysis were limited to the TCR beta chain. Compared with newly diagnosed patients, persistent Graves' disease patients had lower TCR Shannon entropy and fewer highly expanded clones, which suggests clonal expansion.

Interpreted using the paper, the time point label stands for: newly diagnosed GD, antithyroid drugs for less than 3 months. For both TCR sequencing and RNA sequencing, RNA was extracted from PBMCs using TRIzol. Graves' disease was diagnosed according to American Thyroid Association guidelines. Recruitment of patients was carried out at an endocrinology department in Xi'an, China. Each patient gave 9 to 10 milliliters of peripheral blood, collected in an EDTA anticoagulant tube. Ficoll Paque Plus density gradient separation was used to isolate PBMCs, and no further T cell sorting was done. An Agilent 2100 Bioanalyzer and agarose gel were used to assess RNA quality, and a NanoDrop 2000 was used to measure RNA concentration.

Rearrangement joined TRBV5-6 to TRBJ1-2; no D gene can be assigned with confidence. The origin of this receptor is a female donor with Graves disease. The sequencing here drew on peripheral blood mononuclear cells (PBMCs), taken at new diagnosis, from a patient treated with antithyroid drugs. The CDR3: CASSLGGRHLSYGYTF. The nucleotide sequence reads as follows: TGTGCCAGCAGCTTGGGGGGTAGACACCTGAGCTATGGCTACACCTTC.